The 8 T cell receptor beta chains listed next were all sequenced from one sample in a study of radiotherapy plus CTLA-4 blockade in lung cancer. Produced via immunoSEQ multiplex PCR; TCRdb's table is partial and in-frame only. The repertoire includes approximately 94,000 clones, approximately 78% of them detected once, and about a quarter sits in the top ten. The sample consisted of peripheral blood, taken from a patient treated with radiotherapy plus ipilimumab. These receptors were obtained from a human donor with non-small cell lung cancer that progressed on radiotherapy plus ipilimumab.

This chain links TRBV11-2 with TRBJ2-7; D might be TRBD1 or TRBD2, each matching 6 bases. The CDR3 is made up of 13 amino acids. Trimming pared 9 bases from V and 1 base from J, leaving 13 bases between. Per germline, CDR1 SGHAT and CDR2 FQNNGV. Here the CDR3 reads CASVGGHSYEQYV. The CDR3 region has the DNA TGTGCCAGTGTCGGGGGACATTCCTACGAGCAGTACGTC.

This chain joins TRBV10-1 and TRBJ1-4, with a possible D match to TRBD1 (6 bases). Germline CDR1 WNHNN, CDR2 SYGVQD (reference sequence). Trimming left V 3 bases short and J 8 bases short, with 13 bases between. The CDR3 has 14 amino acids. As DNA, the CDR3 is TGCGCCAGCAGTGAAGGGGGTAGCGGCGAAAAACTGTTTTTT. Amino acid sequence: CASSEGGSGEKLFF.

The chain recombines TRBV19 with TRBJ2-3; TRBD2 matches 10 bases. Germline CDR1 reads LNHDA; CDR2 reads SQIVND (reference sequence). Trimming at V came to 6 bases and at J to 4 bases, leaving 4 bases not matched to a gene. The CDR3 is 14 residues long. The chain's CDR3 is CASRQSGRADTQYF. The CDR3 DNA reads TGTGCCAGTAGGCAAAGCGGGAGGGCAGATACGCAGTATTTT.

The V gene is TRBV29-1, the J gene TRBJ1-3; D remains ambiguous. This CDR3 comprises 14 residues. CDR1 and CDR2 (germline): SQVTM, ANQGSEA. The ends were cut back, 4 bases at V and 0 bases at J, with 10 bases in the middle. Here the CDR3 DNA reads TGCAGCGTTGCCGAAAGCAACTCTGGAAACACCATATATTTT. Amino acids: CSVAESNSGNTIYF.

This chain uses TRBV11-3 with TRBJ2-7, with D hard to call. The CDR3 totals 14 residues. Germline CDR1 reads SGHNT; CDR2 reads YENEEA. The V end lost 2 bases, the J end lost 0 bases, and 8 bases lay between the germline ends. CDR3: CASSLKVSSYEQYV. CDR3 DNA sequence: TGTGCCAGCAGCTTAAAGGTCAGCTCCTACGAGCAGTACGTC.

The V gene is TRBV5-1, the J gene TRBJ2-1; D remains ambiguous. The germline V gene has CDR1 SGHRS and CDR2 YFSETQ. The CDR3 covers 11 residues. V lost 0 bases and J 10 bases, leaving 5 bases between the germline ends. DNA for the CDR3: TGCGCCAGCAGCTTGGTGGGCGAGCAGTTCTTC. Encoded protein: CASSLVGEQFF.

CDR3 sequence (DNA): TGTGCCAGCAGTTATCAGGGAACCAACGTCCTGACTTTC. As protein: CASSYQGTNVLTF. The chain couples TRBV6-6 to TRBJ2-6, with D possibly matching TRBD1 (5 bases). V lost 3 bases and J 8 bases, leaving 8 bases between the germline ends. Germline CDR1 and CDR2: MNHNY and SVGAGI (reference sequence). The CDR3 covers 13 residues.

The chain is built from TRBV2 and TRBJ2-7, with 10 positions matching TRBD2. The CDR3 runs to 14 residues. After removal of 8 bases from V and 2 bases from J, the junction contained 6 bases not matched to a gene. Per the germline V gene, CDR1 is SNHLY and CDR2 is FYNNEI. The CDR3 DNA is TGTGCCAGCGATATACTAGCGGGACCCTACGAGCAGTACGTC. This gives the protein CASDILAGPYEQYV.